What follows is one T cell receptor beta chain and its context. Antigen unknown. Sampling times: baseline, cycle 4 day 1, cycle 7 day 1. The data were obtained in a study of OX40 agonist ivuxolimab in advanced cancers. Study-wide background: Dose-escalation patients were diagnosed with hepatocellular carcinoma, melanoma, renal cell cancer or head and neck cancer.

Some clones are missing from TCRdb's copy, which holds only in-frame ones; the method was immunoSEQ multiplex PCR. Of fewer than 25,000 clones in the sample, 83% were seen once. Trimming shortened V by 2 bases and J by 9 bases, and 10 bases separated the two germline ends. This CDR3 region has 12 residues. Germline values: CDR1 PRHDT, CDR2 FYEKMQ (reference sequence). General study results and limits: At doses 0.1 to 3.0 mg/kg, CD4+ and CD8+ clones expanded. No antigen was identified for the clonally expanded peripheral T cells.

The V gene is TRBV13, the J gene TRBJ1-1, with D possibly TRBD1 on 5 matching bases. The clonotype originates from an adult with an advanced solid tumor such as melanoma, head and neck, liver or kidney cancer. The material sequenced was CD4+ or CD8+ T cells sorted from blood, taken in a trial of the OX40 agonist ivuxolimab. CDR3 bases: TGTGCCAGCAGCTTATGGCAGGGCCAAGCTTTCTTT. Translated: CASSLWQGQAFF.